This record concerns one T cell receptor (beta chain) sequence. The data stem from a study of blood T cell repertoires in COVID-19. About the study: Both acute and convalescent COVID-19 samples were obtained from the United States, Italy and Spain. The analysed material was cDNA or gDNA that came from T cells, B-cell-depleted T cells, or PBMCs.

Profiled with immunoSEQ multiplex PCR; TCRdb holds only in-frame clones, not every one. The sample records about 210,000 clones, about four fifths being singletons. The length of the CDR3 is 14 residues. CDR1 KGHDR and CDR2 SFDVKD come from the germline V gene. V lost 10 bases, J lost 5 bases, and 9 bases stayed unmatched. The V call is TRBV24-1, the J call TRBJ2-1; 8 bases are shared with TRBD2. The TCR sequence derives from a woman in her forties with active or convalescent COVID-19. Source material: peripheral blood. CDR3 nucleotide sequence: TGTGCCACACGAGCGGGAGTCAGAAACAATGAGCAGTTCTTC. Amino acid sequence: CATRAGVRNNEQFF.